The clone carrying this T cell receptor beta chain has ten or more counts. The sample is drawn from a study of breast tumors, draining lymph nodes, adjacent tissues. Per germline, CDR1 LNHDA and CDR2 SQIVND (reference sequence). The CDR3 extends over 14 amino acids. V was shortened by 5 bases and J by 0 bases, with 9 bases between the two germline ends. TCRdb reanalysed the multiplex PCR reads using MiXCR and keeps one entry per CDR3 protein. The repertoire holds over 20,000 distinct CDR3 sequences, with approximately 33% as singletons. The sample consisted of breast tumor tissue. This chain connects TRBV19 to TRBJ2-3; weak D call: TRBD2 (5 bases). The clonotype originates from a female donor with breast cancer. Some clones in this sample may be carry-over from other donors' samples. CDR3 sequence (DNA): TGTGCCAGTAGTTCGCGGGCTAGCACAGATACGCAGTATTTT. It translates to CASSSRASTDTQYF.